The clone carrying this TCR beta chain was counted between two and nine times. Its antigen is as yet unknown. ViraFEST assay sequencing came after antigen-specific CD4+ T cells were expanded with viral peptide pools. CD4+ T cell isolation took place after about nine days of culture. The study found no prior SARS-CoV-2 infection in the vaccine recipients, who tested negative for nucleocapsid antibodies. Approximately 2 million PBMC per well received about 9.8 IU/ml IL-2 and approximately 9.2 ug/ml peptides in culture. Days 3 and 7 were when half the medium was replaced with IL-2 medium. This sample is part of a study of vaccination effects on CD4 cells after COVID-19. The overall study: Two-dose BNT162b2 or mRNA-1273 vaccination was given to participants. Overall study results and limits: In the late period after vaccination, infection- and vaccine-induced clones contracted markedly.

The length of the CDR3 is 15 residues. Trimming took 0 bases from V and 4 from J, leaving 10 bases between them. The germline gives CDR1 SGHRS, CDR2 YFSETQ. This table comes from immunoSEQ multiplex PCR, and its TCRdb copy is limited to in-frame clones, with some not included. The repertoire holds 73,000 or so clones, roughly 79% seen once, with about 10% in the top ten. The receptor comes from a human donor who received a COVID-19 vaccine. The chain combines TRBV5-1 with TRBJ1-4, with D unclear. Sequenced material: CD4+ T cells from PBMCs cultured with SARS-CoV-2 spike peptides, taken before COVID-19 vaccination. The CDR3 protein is CASSLENSFNEKLFF. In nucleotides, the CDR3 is TGCGCCAGCAGCTTGGAAAACAGTTTTAATGAAAAACTGTTTTTT.